The T cell receptor (beta chain) described here comes from a study of T cell responses to AZD1222 COVID-19 vaccine. Germline V CDR1 and CDR2: MNHNS, SASEGT. The CDR3 is 13 amino acids. The V end lost 3 bases, the J end lost 9 bases, and 12 bases lay between the germline ends. Measured with immunoSEQ multiplex PCR; TCRdb has only the in-frame clones, and not every one. The sample records roughly 200,000 clones, 90% to 95% being singletons. V is TRBV6-1 and J is TRBJ2-1; D gene ambiguous. The receptor was isolated from an adult who received the MenACWY meningococcal vaccine as a control. The input for sequencing was peripheral blood, taken 28 days after the second dose of the MenACWY control vaccine. The CDR3 DNA is TGTGCCAGCAGTGAGGGATGGGCTGGTGAGCAGTTCTTC. Amino acid sequence: CASSEGWAGEQFF.